Listed below are T cell receptor beta chains from one sample, sequenced in a study of CD8+CD57+ T cells in acquired aplastic anemia. TCRdb re-derived calls from the reads in MiXCR, one entry per CDR3 protein. Of around 500,000 distinct CDR3 sequences listed, about a third are singletons. The specimen was sorted CD4+, CD8+, or CD8+CD57+ T cells (not recorded which) from PBMCs. These receptor sequences come from a human donor with aplastic anemia. Each CDR3 is given without its conserved first and last residue. A D gene is named only where the DNA matches it firmly.

v_call	cdr3_length	d_call	j_call	cdr3_aa
TRBV19	14	TRBD2	TRBJ2-5	ASSRTSGMTGETQY
TRBV19	11	NA	TRBJ1-5	ASSIAGSQPQH
TRBV11-2	11	NA	TRBJ1-1	ASSLDNLDKAF
TRBV12-3/TRBV12-4	15	NA	TRBJ2-6	ASSPGDRRVEANVPT
TRBV7-2	13	TRBD1	TRBJ1-2	ASSLDGTGGDGYT
TRBV13	13	TRBD1	TRBJ1-6	ASSLQGALGSPLH
TRBV11-1	14	TRBD2	TRBJ2-7	ASSSPRLAAPYEQY
TRBV28	10	NA	TRBJ1-2	ASSSFVGGYT
TRBV6-1	12	TRBD1	TRBJ1-1	ASRRQGRHTEAF
TRBV6-5	14	NA	TRBJ2-3	ASSSYIVSVTDTQY
TRBV11-2	14	TRBD2	TRBJ2-2	ASSFRLAGATGELF
TRBV2	12	NA	TRBJ1-5	ASSQESSNQPQH
TRBV7-2	13	NA	TRBJ1-5	ASSEYRDSNQPQH
TRBV10-3	13	NA	TRBJ1-5	ASSIQGNSNQPQH
TRBV14	13	NA	TRBJ1-5	ASSQVYGNNQPQH
TRBV2	11	TRBD1	TRBJ2-1	ASRDSVVNEQF
TRBV7-2	14	TRBD1	TRBJ2-7	ASSPVGTGGTNEQY
TRBV2	10	NA	TRBJ2-7	ASTVAAYEQY
TRBV14	14	TRBD2	TRBJ2-5	ASSQVASGGKETQY
TRBV19	12	NA	TRBJ2-3	ASRSSGGTDTQY
TRBV4-1	13	TRBD2	TRBJ2-7	ASSQELAETYEQY
TRBV7-2	13	TRBD2	TRBJ2-7	ASSSPTSGGSEQY
TRBV2	12	NA	TRBJ2-7	AGNGGVSAYGQY
TRBV11-3	10	NA	TRBJ2-1	ASSRQNNEQF
TRBV14	14	TRBD1	TRBJ1-1	ASSPPQGQGNTEAF
TRBV20-1	12	NA	TRBJ1-6	SAVVGTASSPLH
TRBV20-1	12	NA	TRBJ1-5	SAGVPGDEGPQH
TRBV12-3/TRBV12-4	9	NA	TRBJ1-4	ASKANEKLF
TRBV25-1	17	TRBD1	TRBJ1-6	ASSLGQGLARLNNSPLH
TRBV28	11	TRBD1	TRBJ2-7	ASNRDRGSEQY
TRBV29-1	11	TRBD1	TRBJ2-3	SAGTVGPDTQY
TRBV10-3	11	NA	TRBJ2-4	ASTAGPKNIQY
TRBV6-5	10	NA	TRBJ1-1	ASSYTATEAF
TRBV7-3	14	TRBD2	TRBJ2-7	ASSQTSGSDTYEQY
TRBV7-9	13	NA	TRBJ2-2	ASSQAGQNTGELF
TRBV24-1	12	NA	TRBJ2-5	ATSDFGSQETQY
TRBV28	14	NA	TRBJ1-5	AGSLTPTYSNQPQH
TRBV7-3	13	TRBD1	TRBJ1-1	ASSLRTGWNTEAF
TRBV7-9	11	NA	TRBJ2-1	ASSPGQYNEQF
TRBV7-8	13	NA	TRBJ1-5	ASSLRQGSNQPQH
TRBV4-3	12	NA	TRBJ2-7	ASSQTLGSYEQY
TRBV13	15	NA	TRBJ2-5	ASSPRVDTAGAETQY
TRBV15	12	NA	TRBJ1-2	ATSPRGISSGYT
TRBV2	12	NA	TRBJ1-3	ASSRRDTGDTIY
TRBV6-1	12	NA	TRBJ1-5	ASKLGDSNQPQH
TRBV20-1	12	NA	TRBJ2-5	SARGLALGETQY
TRBV6-1	12	NA	TRBJ1-3	ASSEQGTGNTIY
TRBV5-1	13	NA	TRBJ2-6	ASSLDFSGANVLT